These 8 T cell receptor beta chains share one sample of origin, sequenced in a study of OX40 agonist ivuxolimab in advanced cancers. Sequenced by immunoSEQ multiplex PCR; TCRdb stores in-frame clones only, minus some. The repertoire holds roughly 80,000 clones, with around 87% as singletons. The specimen was CD4+ or CD8+ T cells sorted from blood, collected in a trial of the OX40 agonist ivuxolimab. The receptors originated from an adult with an advanced solid tumor such as melanoma, head and neck, liver or kidney cancer.

The rearrangement links TRBV7-6 to TRBJ2-7; D assignment may be TRBD1 or TRBD2 (5 bases each). The CDR3 contains 15 residues. The germline V gene has CDR1 SGHVS and CDR2 FNYEAQ. With 5 bases removed from V and 7 bases from J, the gap between germline ends came to 21 bases. The CDR3 DNA follows: TGTGCCAGCAGCCCCACCCCGCGAGGGGCAGGTGAGCAGTACGTC. Translating gives CASSPTPRGAGEQYV.

This clone appeared a few times. Its ends do not fully match the called genes, so a read error is possible. V is TRBV5-5 and J is TRBJ1-2; TRBD1 matches at 7 bases. Per the germline V gene, CDR1 is SGHKS and CDR2 is YYEKEE (reference sequence). The CDR3 loop spans 15 amino acids. CDR3 nucleotides: TGTGCCAGCAGCTTGGAGTCGACAGGGTACTACGGCTACACCTTC. This codes for CASSLESTGYYGYTF.

The rearrangement joins TRBV4-1 to TRBJ1-4; no reliable D call. Germline V CDR1 and CDR2: MGHRA, YSYEKL. The CDR3 runs 16 residues. The V end lost 4 bases, the J end lost 5 bases, and 17 bases lay between the germline ends. The CDR3 protein is CASSRTSGIQNEKLFF. The CDR3 nucleotides read TGCGCCAGCAGCCGCACTTCCGGGATTCAAAATGAAAAACTGTTTTTT.

As DNA, the CDR3 is TGTGCCAGCGGAGGGACAGGCCAGGAAAAACTGTTTTTT. As protein: CASGGTGQEKLFF. The V and J genes are TRBV9 and TRBJ1-4, with 8 bases that match TRBD1. CDR1 is SGDLS, CDR2 YYNGEE, per germline. The V gene end was trimmed by 7 bases and the J gene end by 8 bases; junction bases not matched to a gene: 7. This CDR3 is built from 13 residues.

This sequence joins TRBV25-1 and TRBJ2-4, with D perhaps matching TRBD1 or TRBD2 (7 bases each). CDR1 MGHDK and CDR2 SYGVNS come from the germline V gene. CDR3 length equals 16 residues. With 6 bases removed from V and 5 bases from J, the gap between germline ends came to 20 bases. This CDR3 is CASSQRATGRENIQYF. As DNA, the CDR3 is TGTGCCAGCAGCCAGAGAGCGACAGGGAGGGAAAACATTCAGTACTTC.

In its sample, this clone was seen once. The CDR3 nucleotides are TGCGCCAGCAGCTATGACAGGTCTAACTATGGCTACACCTTC. Translating gives CASSYDRSNYGYTF. The V call is TRBV5-1, the J call TRBJ1-2; D possibly corresponds to TRBD1 (6 bases). The V end lost 3 bases, the J end lost 0 bases, and 9 bases lay between the germline ends. CDR1 is SGHRS and CDR2 is YFSETQ in the germline V gene. CDR3 length equals 14 residues.

The V call is TRBV6-6, the J call TRBJ2-1; D is perhaps TRBD1 (5 bases). CDR3 length: 13 residues. The germline CDR1 and CDR2 sequences are MNHNY and SVGAGI (reference sequence). V gave up 6 bases and J gave up 7 bases, with 13 bases separating them. As DNA, the CDR3 is TGTGCCAGCAGCCTTACCCCAGGGAATGAGCAGTTCTTC. Protein product: CASSLTPGNEQFF.

The chain carries TRBV6-5 and TRBJ1-2; weak D call: TRBD1 (6 bases). V was trimmed by 2 bases and J by 3 bases, leaving 10 bases between them. The germline gives CDR1 MNHEY, CDR2 SVGAGI. This CDR3 spans 14 amino acids. CDR3 sequence reads: CASSYGQGYYGYTF. CDR3 DNA sequence: TGTGCCAGCAGTTACGGGCAGGGGTACTATGGCTACACCTTC.